These 22 T cell receptor beta chains were all obtained from the same sample, sequenced in a study of tumour-infiltrating T cells in Burkitt lymphoma. Using immunoSEQ multiplex PCR, the repertoire was profiled, and TCRdb retains in-frame clones only, with some absent. The sample carries about 4,500 clones, around a quarter recorded once. Sequencing was done on a sample of tumor tissue. The origin of the receptors is a human donor with diffuse large B-cell lymphoma.

This sequence joins TRBV5-8 and TRBJ1-3; unclear D gene. CDR3 length equals 16 residues. Germline loops: CDR1 SGHTS, CDR2 YDEGEE. V dropped 1 base and J dropped 0 bases, with 11 bases sitting between them. The CDR3 coding sequence is TGTGCCAGCAGCTTGTGGGCGATCGTCTCTGGAAACACCATATATTTT. It is translated as CASSLWAIVSGNTIYF.

The genes are TRBV7-9 and TRBJ1-2, with no clear D. V lost 1 base to trimming and J lost 5 bases, with 2 bases between them. The CDR3 runs to 11 residues. The germline V gene encodes CDR1 SEHNR and CDR2 FQNEAQ (reference sequence). The CDR3 DNA reads TGTGCCAGCAGCTTAGTATATGGCTACACCTTC. It translates to CASSLVYGYTF.

The rearrangement joins TRBV7-8 to TRBJ1-2; 9 nucleotides line up with TRBD1. Germline CDR1 SGHVS, CDR2 FQNEAQ. The ends lost 1 base at V and 2 bases at J; junction bases unmatched: 8. This CDR3 region has 17 residues. The CDR3: CASSLVQGASSNYGYTF. The CDR3 coding sequence is TGTGCCAGCAGCTTAGTACAGGGGGCAAGTTCGAACTATGGCTACACCTTC.

This clone was picked up a small number of times. The chain combines TRBV19 with TRBJ1-2; TRBD1 agrees at 9 bases. The trim removed 3 bases at V and 8 bases at J, leaving 10 bases unmatched. The CDR3 is 15 residues long. Germline CDR1 and CDR2: LNHDA and SQIVND (reference sequence). Written as DNA, the CDR3 is TGTGCCAGTAGTATCGAGGGACAGGGTCCTCGCGGCTACACCTTC. Protein: CASSIEGQGPRGYTF. Full variable domain (rest looked up from reference TRBV19 and TRBJ1-2): DGGITQSPKYLFRKEGQNVTLSCEQNLNHDAMYWYRQDPGQGLRLIYYSQIVNDFQKGDIAEGYSVSREKKESFPLTVTSAQKNPTAFYLCASSIEGQGPRGYTFGSGTRLTVV.

This clone was counted only a few times. The gene calls are TRBV11-3 and TRBJ2-3; no definite D call. This CDR3 contains 12 residues. Trimming cost V 4 bases and J 0 bases, with 2 bases left between them. From germline, CDR1 is SGHNT and CDR2 YENEEA. CDR3 nucleotide sequence: TGTGCCAGCAGCTATAGCACAGATACGCAGTATTTT. Translated, it gives CASSYSTDTQYF.

The CDR3 nucleotides are TGTGCCAGTAGTATCAACGGTTGGCCCACAGATACGCAGTATTTT. Amino acid sequence: CASSINGWPTDTQYF. V gene TRBV19 combines with J gene TRBJ2-3; D remains unclear. V was shortened by 3 bases and J by 2 bases, with 12 bases between the two germline ends. Per germline, CDR1 LNHDA and CDR2 SQIVND (reference sequence). This CDR3 has 15 amino acids.

The chain couples TRBV4-1 to TRBJ2-5, with D possibly being TRBD1 (5 bases). V lost 4 bases, J lost 0 bases, and 18 bases lay in between. Germline V lookup: CDR1 MGHRA, CDR2 YSYEKL. CDR3 length: 17 residues. CDR3 sequence reads: CASSRRAGFRDQETQYF. DNA of the CDR3: TGCGCCAGCAGCCGAAGAGCAGGGTTTAGGGACCAAGAGACCCAGTACTTC.

This clone was counted a few times. The J gene is TRBJ1-4, the V gene TRBV29-1; D gene ambiguous. The CDR3 loop spans 13 amino acids. Germline assignment: CDR1 SQVTM and CDR2 ANQGSEA. The V gene lost 5 bases and the J gene lost 6 bases, with 13 bases spanning the gap. The DNA for the CDR3 is TGCAGCGTTCCGGGATTAGTAGATGAAAAACTGTTTTTT. This encodes CSVPGLVDEKLFF.

This clone is labeled medium-sized. The V gene is TRBV28, the J gene TRBJ2-7, with 11 bases matching TRBD2. CDR1 is MDHEN and CDR2 is SYDVKM in the germline V gene. The V gene end was trimmed by 2 bases and the J gene end by 10 bases; junction bases not matched to a gene: 10. This CDR3 region has 15 residues. The CDR3 nucleotides read TGTGCCAGCAGTTTAGCCTCTAGCGGGAGGCCAAGACAGTACTTC. It codes for CASSLASSGRPRQYF.

The gene calls are TRBV19 and TRBJ1-4; a possible D gene is TRBD1 (6 bases). The CDR3 runs to 16 residues. From germline, CDR1 is LNHDA and CDR2 SQIVND (reference sequence). Trimming cost V 4 bases and J 8 bases, with 20 bases left between them. The chain's CDR3 is CASSTYPGANREKLFF. In DNA, the CDR3 is TGTGCCAGTAGTACCTACCCAGGGGCGAACAGGGAAAAACTGTTTTTT.

In its sample, this clone was seen a few times. A junction end diverges from the germline sequence, so it may reflect a read error. V is TRBV5-1 and J is TRBJ1-1; 7 nucleotides match TRBD1. The CDR3 is made up of 15 amino acids. In germline, CDR1 is SGHRS, CDR2 YFSETQ. CDR3 nucleotides: TGTGCCAGCAGCTTGGGGGCGACAGGGTACTCTGAAGCTTTCTTT. It is translated as CASSLGATGYSEAFF. The full variable domain, in which reference TRBV5-1 and TRBJ1-1 provide the parts outside the CDR3, is KAGVTQTPRYLIKTRGQQVTLSCSPISGHRSVSWYQQTPGQGLQFLFEYFSETQRNKGNFPGRFSGRQFSNSRSEMNVSTLELGDSALYLCASSLGATGYSEAFFGQGTRLTVV.

The gene calls are TRBV28 and TRBJ2-7; D assignment may be TRBD1 or TRBD2 (6 bases each). Germline V lookup: CDR1 MDHEN, CDR2 SYDVKM. The CDR3 runs 15 residues. V lost 8 bases and J 3 bases, leaving 20 bases between the germline ends. The chain's CDR3 is CASSGGGGHRYEQYF. The CDR3, as DNA: TGTGCCAGCTCCGGGGGTGGGGGACACCGCTACGAGCAGTACTTC.

This sequence joins TRBV29-1 and TRBJ1-2; D gene ambiguous. Germline V CDR1 and CDR2: SQVTM, ANQGSEA. The CDR3 runs 12 residues. V was cut by 7 bases and J by 8 bases, with 17 bases left in between. The CDR3, as DNA: TGCAGCGGCGCAGGATTTATAGGGGGCTACACCTTC. It codes for CSGAGFIGGYTF.

This clone has only a few counts. This chain joins TRBV7-9 and TRBJ2-3; D may correspond to TRBD1 or TRBD2 (5 bases each). V gave up 0 bases and J gave up 1 base, with 5 bases separating them. The germline CDR1 and CDR2 sequences are SEHNR and FQNEAQ (reference sequence). The CDR3 has 14 amino acids. This CDR3 is CASSLAGRTDTQYF. CDR3 coding DNA: TGTGCCAGCAGCTTAGCGGGACGCACAGATACGCAGTATTTT.

The J gene is TRBJ1-1, the V gene TRBV7-9; D is uncertain. Germline CDR1 is SEHNR and CDR2 is FQNEAQ (reference sequence). The ends were cut back, 8 bases at V and 6 bases at J, with 10 bases in the middle. The CDR3 contains 11 residues. CDR3 protein: CASCKTAEAFF. The CDR3 coding sequence is TGTGCCAGCTGTAAGACCGCTGAAGCTTTCTTT.

This clone was counted between two and nine times. The chain couples TRBV28 to TRBJ1-3; the D is unclear. There are 13 residues in the CDR3. CDR1 MDHEN and CDR2 SYDVKM come from the germline V gene. Trimming shortened V by 9 bases and J by 0 bases, and 9 bases separated the two germline ends. For the CDR3, the DNA is TGTGCCAGTGGTTCGGCCTCTGGAAACACCATATATTTT. Translating it yields CASGSASGNTIYF.

The rearrangement joins TRBV7-2 to TRBJ2-3; 10 bases align to TRBD2. The CDR3 consists of 15 residues. Germline CDR1 and CDR2: SGHTA and FQGNSA. V shed 1 base and J 6 bases; nucleotides not matched to a gene: 4. CDR3 sequence: CASSLGSGRSDTQYF. DNA of the CDR3: TGTGCCAGCAGCTTAGGTAGCGGGAGGAGCGATACGCAGTATTTT.

In its sample, this clone was seen a few times. The chain links TRBV4-3 to TRBJ2-3; possibly TRBD2 for D (6 bases). In germline, CDR1 is LGHNA, CDR2 YSLEER. The V and J ends lost 0 bases and 1 base respectively, with 14 bases between them. There are 17 residues in the CDR3. The CDR3: CASSQDVTGVGTDTQYF. The CDR3 DNA follows: TGCGCCAGCAGCCAAGACGTTACGGGGGTAGGCACAGATACGCAGTATTTT.

The rearrangement links TRBV28 to TRBJ2-7, with D perhaps TRBD2 (6 bases). This CDR3 contains 16 residues. V lost 5 bases to trimming and J lost 0 bases, with 17 bases between them. The germline V gene encodes CDR1 MDHEN and CDR2 SYDVKM. For the CDR3, the DNA is TGTGCCAGCAGTCCTCCGCGGGACCCGAGCTCCTACGAGCAGTACTTC. This sequence encodes CASSPPRDPSSYEQYF.

This clone occurred a few times. The rearrangement links TRBV9 to TRBJ2-3, with 13 bases identical to TRBD2. CDR3 size: 18 residues. Germline trimming cut 1 base from V and 0 bases from J; bases unmatched to any gene: 5. The V gene's germline CDR1 is SGDLS and CDR2 YYNGEE. CDR3 residues: CASSVFWTSGRSTDTQYF. CDR3 bases: TGTGCCAGCAGCGTATTTTGGACTAGCGGGAGAAGCACAGATACGCAGTATTTT.

In its sample, this clone was seen a few times. The chain joins TRBV11-2 to TRBJ1-2; D may be TRBD1 (5 bases). The CDR3 length is 14 residues. Germline CDR1 SGHAT, CDR2 FQNNGV. Trimming removed 5 bases from V and 2 bases from J, with 12 bases in between. Written as DNA, the CDR3 is TGTGCCAGCAGCCTAACAGGTGGAAACTATGGCTACACCTTC. Its translation: CASSLTGGNYGYTF.

The J gene is TRBJ2-5, the V gene TRBV19; 10 nucleotides line up with TRBD1. V gave up 6 bases and J gave up 5 bases; unmatched junction bases: 6. The CDR3 is 14 residues long. CDR1 and CDR2 from the germline V gene are LNHDA and SQIVND (reference sequence). This CDR3 is CASRTGGMVETQYF. The CDR3 nucleotides read TGTGCCAGTAGGACAGGGGGCATGGTGGAGACCCAGTACTTC.